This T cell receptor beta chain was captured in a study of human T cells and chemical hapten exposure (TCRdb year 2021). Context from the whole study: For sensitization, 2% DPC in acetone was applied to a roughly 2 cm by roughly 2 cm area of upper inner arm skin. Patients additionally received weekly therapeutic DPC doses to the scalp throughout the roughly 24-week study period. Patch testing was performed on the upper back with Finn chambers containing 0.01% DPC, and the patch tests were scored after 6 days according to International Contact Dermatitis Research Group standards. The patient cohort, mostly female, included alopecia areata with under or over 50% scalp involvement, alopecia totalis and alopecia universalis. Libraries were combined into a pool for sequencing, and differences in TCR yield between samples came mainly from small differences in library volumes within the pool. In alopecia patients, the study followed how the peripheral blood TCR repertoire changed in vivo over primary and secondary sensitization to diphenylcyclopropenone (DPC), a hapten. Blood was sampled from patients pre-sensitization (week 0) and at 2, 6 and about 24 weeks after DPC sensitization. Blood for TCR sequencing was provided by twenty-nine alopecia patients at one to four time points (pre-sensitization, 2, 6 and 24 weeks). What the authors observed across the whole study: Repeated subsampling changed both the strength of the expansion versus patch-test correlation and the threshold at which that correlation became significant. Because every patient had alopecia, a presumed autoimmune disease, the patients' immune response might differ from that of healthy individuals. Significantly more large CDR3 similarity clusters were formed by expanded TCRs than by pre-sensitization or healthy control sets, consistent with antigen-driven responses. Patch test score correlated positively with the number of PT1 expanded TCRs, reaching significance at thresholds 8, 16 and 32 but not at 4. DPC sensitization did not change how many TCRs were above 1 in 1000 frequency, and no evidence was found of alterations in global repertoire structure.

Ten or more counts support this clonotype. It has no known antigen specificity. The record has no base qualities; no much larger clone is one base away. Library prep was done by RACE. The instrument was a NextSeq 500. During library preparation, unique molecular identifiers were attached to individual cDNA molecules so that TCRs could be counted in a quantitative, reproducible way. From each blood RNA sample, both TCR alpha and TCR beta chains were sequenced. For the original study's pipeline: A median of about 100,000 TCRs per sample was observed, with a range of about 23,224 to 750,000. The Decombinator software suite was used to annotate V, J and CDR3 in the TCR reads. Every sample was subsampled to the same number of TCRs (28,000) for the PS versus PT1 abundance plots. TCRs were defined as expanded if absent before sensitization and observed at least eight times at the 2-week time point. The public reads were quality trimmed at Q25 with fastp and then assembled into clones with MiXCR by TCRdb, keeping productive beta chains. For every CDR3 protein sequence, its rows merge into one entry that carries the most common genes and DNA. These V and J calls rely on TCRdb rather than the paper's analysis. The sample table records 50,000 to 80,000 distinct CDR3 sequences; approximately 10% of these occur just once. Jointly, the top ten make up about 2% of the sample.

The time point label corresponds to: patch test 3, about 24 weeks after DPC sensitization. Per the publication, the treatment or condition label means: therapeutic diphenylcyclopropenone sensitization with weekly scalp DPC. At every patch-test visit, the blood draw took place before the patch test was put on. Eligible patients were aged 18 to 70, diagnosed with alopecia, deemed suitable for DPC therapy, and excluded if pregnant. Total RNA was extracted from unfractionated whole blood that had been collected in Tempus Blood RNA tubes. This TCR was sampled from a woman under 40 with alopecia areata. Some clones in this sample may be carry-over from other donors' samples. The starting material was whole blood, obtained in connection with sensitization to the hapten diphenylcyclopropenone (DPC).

The CDR3 loop reads CASSETGYEQYF. The nucleotide sequence reads TGTGCCAGCAGTGAAACGGGCTACGAGCAGTACTTC. The rearrangement joined TRBV2 to TRBJ2-7; the D gene cannot be named for sure. V loses 2 bases of germline sequence and J loses 3 bases, and the interval between the two ends is 5 bases. The CDR3 spans 12 residues, from the cysteine through the phenylalanine. Only CDR3 DNA is held: 36 bases, read in frame from base 1. Per the germline V gene, SNHLY is the CDR1 and FYNNEI is the CDR2.